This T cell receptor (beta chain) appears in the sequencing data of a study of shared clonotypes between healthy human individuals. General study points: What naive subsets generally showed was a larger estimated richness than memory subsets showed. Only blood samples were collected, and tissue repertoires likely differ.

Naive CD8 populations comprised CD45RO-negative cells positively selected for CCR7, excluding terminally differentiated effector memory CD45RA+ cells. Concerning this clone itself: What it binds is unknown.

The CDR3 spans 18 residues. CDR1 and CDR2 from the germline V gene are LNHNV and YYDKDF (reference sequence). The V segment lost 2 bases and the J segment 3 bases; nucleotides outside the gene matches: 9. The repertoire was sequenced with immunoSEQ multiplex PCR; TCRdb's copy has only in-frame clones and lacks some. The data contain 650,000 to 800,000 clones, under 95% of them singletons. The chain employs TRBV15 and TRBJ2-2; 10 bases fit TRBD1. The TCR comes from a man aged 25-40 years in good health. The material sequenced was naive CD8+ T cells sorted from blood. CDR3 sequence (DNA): TGTGCCACCAGCAGAAACCTACCGGGACAGGGGTACACCGGGGAGCTGTTTTTT. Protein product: CATSRNLPGQGYTGELFF.